These 10 T cell receptor beta chains were all obtained from the same sample, sequenced in a study of tumor-infiltrating lymphocytes in primary liver carcinoma listed by TCRdb under 2017. These reads were obtained on an Illumina HiSeq 2500. Using a constant-region primer and ProtoScript II reverse transcriptase, TCRbeta-specific cDNA was reverse-transcribed from approximately 0.55 ug total RNA. Three nested multiplex PCR rounds, following a slightly modified ARM-PCR procedure, were used to build the TCRbeta libraries. The first two PCR rounds used multiplex TRBV1-TRBV30 forward primers with a Cbeta reverse primer, each for 10 cycles. Clones were called with MiXCR by TCRdb after fastp trimmed the public reads at Q25, and only in-frame beta chains were retained. Here each entry gathers all rows of one CDR3 protein and keeps the most common genes and DNA. For this sample there are some 190,000 distinct CDR3 sequences; 70% to 90% appear just once. 15% to 20% of the sample goes to the ten largest clones.

Total RNA and DNA were co-extracted without cell sorting from approximately 20-30 mg of bulk tissue using the AllPrep DNA/RNA mini kit. Specimen: tumor tissue from primary liver carcinoma. Receptor source: a man aged 35 to 55 with primary liver carcinoma and hepatitis B virus infection.

This clonotype was observed many times. J is TRBJ2-3 and V is TRBV6-2 or TRBV6-3; the D gene is possibly TRBD1 (6 bases). Germline CDR1 MNHEY, CDR2 SVGEGT. The CDR3 contains 14 residues. V gave up 6 bases and J gave up 6 bases, with 16 bases separating them. Here the CDR3 reads CASSHRVGGDTQYF. CDR3 DNA sequence: TGTGCCAGCAGCCACAGGGTAGGGGGTGATACGCAGTATTTT.

With regard to this clonotype: One junction end does not reproduce the germline sequence, and a read error may be involved. V usage is TRBV4-1 and J usage is TRBJ1-5; D is perhaps TRBD1 (5 bases). The germline gives CDR1 MGHRA, CDR2 YSYEKL. The CDR3 is 15 residues long. DNA for the CDR3: TGCGTCAGCAGTCCCATAGAGGGGATCAATCTGCCCCAGCATTTT. Its translation: CVSSPIEGINLPQHF.

The table lists this clonotype with a count of one. The chain links TRBV12-3 or TRBV12-4 to TRBJ1-3, with D maybe TRBD1 (6 bases). CDR3 length: 15 residues. Trimming shortened V by 7 bases and J by 4 bases, and 17 bases separated the two germline ends. Written as DNA, the CDR3 is TGTGCCAGCACTTTGGGGGCAGCAACAGGAAACACCATATATTTT. Translated: CASTLGAATGNTIYF.

About this clonotype: It may be a read error: a sequence one base away is much more abundant. The rearrangement links TRBV7-8 to TRBJ2-5; D remains unclear. CDR3 length: 15 amino acids. Trimming removed 2 bases at V and 2 bases at J, with 12 bases between. The germline CDR1 and CDR2 sequences are SGHVS and FQNEAQ. In nucleotides, the CDR3 is TGTGCCAGCAGCTTAAGAGGACGACCACAAGAGACCCAGTACTTC. Encoded protein: CASSLRGRPQETQYF.

As concerns this clonotype: The junction shows a germline mismatch at one end, possibly a read error. The genes are TRBV11-2 and TRBJ2-1; no clear D. Germline V gives CDR1 SGHAT, CDR2 FQNNGV. The CDR3 totals 15 residues. CDR3 region: CANSPGTSSYNEQFF. For the CDR3, the DNA is TGTGCCAACAGCCCCGGCACTTCTTCCTACAATGAACAGTTCTTC.

This clonotype was seen repeatedly, ten times or more. The rearrangement joins TRBV28 to TRBJ2-3; 12 bases are a match to TRBD2. Germline values: CDR1 MDHEN, CDR2 SYDVKM. The CDR3 spans 18 residues. The junction had 9 bases not matched to a gene; V was cut back by 5 bases and J by 0 bases. CDR3 sequence (DNA): TGTGCCAGCAGTGGACTAGCGGGAACCTTCTCTAGCACAGATACGCAGTATTTT. It specifies CASSGLAGTFSSTDTQYF.

Comments on this clonotype: The CDR3 does not end in the conserved phenylalanine or tryptophan, so this is likely a read error. The gene calls are TRBV5-1 and TRBJ2-5; possibly TRBD1 for D (6 bases). The CDR3 spans 11 residues. Germline V gene data show CDR1 as SGHRS and CDR2 as YFSETQ. This CDR3 reads CTSRQEETQYL. The CDR3 DNA reads as TGCACCAGCAGACAGGAAGAGACCCAGTACTTA.

This clonotype was picked up one time. This CDR3 fails to terminate in the conserved phenylalanine or tryptophan, so it likely reflects a read error. It is unclear where the CDR3 begins or ends on the DNA, so no DNA is shown, and the CDR3 is as TCRdb lists it. V and J are TRBV11-1 and TRBJ2-7. Germline CDR1 SGHAT, CDR2 FQDESV (reference sequence). The CDR3 is 13 amino acids long, termini counted. The CDR3 loop is CAGRGKRSYEHYI.

V usage is TRBV6-1 and J usage is TRBJ2-7; D uncertain. Germline V lookup: CDR1 MNHNS, CDR2 SASEGT. The CDR3 loop spans 14 amino acids. V was cut by 10 bases and J by 4 bases, with 20 bases left in between. The CDR3 nucleotides are TGTGCCAATAGTGAACCCGAATTTTTATACGAGCAGTACTTC. Its translation: CANSEPEFLYEQYF.

The chain links TRBV29-1 to TRBJ2-1, with 10 nucleotides matching TRBD2. The J call may be incorrect, as the DNA end agrees better with TRBJ2-7. CDR1 is SQVTM and CDR2 is ANQGSEA in the germline V gene. The CDR3 spans 17 residues. CDR3 sequence (DNA): TGCAGCGTTGAAGATGCCAGCGGGGGGGGTCGAGGTAATGGGCAGTACTTC. This translates into CSVEDASGGGRGNGQYF.